The rows below give T cell receptor beta chains drawn from one sample of a study of OX40 agonist ivuxolimab in advanced cancers. Only in-frame clones appear in the TCRdb table, and some are missing; sequencing was by immunoSEQ multiplex PCR. Of just over 20,000 clones listed, roughly 77% are singletons. This specimen was CD4+ or CD8+ T cells sorted from blood, taken in a trial of the OX40 agonist ivuxolimab. The receptors derive from an adult with an advanced solid tumor such as melanoma, head and neck, liver or kidney cancer. Each CDR3 is given with its conserved first and last residue. The D gene is left open where the match is weak. Only part of the rows carry a size: once, few, many, or a class if the clone is expanded.

v_gene	j_gene	d_gene	abundance	CDR3nt	CDR3aa
TRBV11-3	TRBJ2-1	NA	NA	TGTGCCAGCGCCCGGTCAACCTACAATGAGCAGTTCTTC	CASARSTYNEQFF
TRBV7-2	TRBJ2-5	NA	few	TGTGCCAGCAGCCTGTACCAAGAGACCCAGTACTTC	CASSLYQETQYF
TRBV19	TRBJ2-7	TRBD1	NA	TGTGCCAGTAGTGCACGACAGGGGGTGGTTTACGAGCAGTACTTC	CASSARQGVVYEQYF
TRBV4-3	TRBJ2-1	NA	NA	TGCGCCAGCAGCCGACAGACGGGAAATGAGCAGTTCTTC	CASSRQTGNEQFF
TRBV4-3	TRBJ1-6	NA	NA	TGCGCCAGCAGGCCGGATAGGCTTGGGCGTTCACCCCTCCACTTT	CASRPDRLGRSPLHF
TRBV5-1	TRBJ2-7	TRBD2	once	TGCGCCAGCAGCACCGGACTAGCGGGGGCTTCCGAGCAGTACTTC	CASSTGLAGASEQYF
TRBV5-1	TRBJ2-1	NA	NA	TGCGCCAGCAGCTCGGCCTTCGGTGAGCAGTTCTTC	CASSSAFGEQFF
TRBV19	TRBJ1-2	TRBD1	NA	TGTGCCAGTAGTATATCCCAGATCAGACAGGGAGGAGGCTACACCTTC	CASSISQIRQGGGYTF
TRBV7-3	TRBJ2-5	TRBD1	NA	TGTGCCAGCAGCTTAACAGGACAGGGGGCGAGAAGAGAGACCCAGTACTTC	CASSLTGQGARRETQYF
TRBV7-2	TRBJ2-3	NA	NA	TGTGCCAGCAGCTCAAGTATTGATACGCAGTATTTT	CASSSSIDTQYF
TRBV29-1	TRBJ2-1	NA	NA	TGCAGCGTGATGGACGGCAATGAGCAGTTCTTC	CSVMDGNEQFF
TRBV7-2	TRBJ1-5	NA	few	TGTGCCAGCAGCCGATACAATAATCAGCCCCAGCATTTT	CASSRYNNQPQHF
TRBV23-1	TRBJ2-4	TRBD1	few	TGCGCCAGCAGTCAATACGACCGACAGGGTATGGCCAAAAACATTCAGTACTTC	CASSQYDRQGMAKNIQYF
TRBV19	TRBJ1-2	NA	NA	TGTGCCAGTAGTATCCCCCTCCAGGGGCAGGGCTACACCTTC	CASSIPLQGQGYTF
TRBV19	TRBJ2-3	TRBD1	NA	TGTGCCAGTAGTCGCGGGACAGGGGCGTCAGATACGCAGTATTTT	CASSRGTGASDTQYF
TRBV6-1	TRBJ2-7	NA	NA	TGTGCCAGCAGGGGGGGACAAAATTCCTACGAGCAGTACTTC	CASRGGQNSYEQYF
TRBV15	TRBJ1-6	NA	medium-sized	TGTGCCACCAGCAGATCGCGGGGAATTAAGGATTCACCCCTCCACTTT	CATSRSRGIKDSPLHF
TRBV7-8	TRBJ2-7	TRBD1	NA	TGTGCCAGCAGCAAATCCGGGACAGGGTACGAGCAGTACTTC	CASSKSGTGYEQYF
TRBV14	TRBJ1-6	NA	NA	TGTGCCAGCAGCGCCCTAGGGCGTACACCCCTCCACTTT	CASSALGRTPLHF
TRBV5-1	TRBJ2-5	NA	NA	TGCGCCAGCAGCTTGGGAGCCTCTCAAGAGACCCAGTACTTC	CASSLGASQETQYF
TRBV2	TRBJ1-4	NA	NA	TGTGCCAGCAGTTACCTTAACTATGAAAAACTGTTTTTT	CASSYLNYEKLFF
TRBV6-6	TRBJ1-1	TRBD1	NA	TGTGCCAGCACCCCCGAGGGGGCGAGAGGAGCTTTCTTT	CASTPEGARGAFF
TRBV19	TRBJ1-1	TRBD1	NA	TGTGCCAGTAGTATCAGACCGGGACAGGGGACTGAAGCTTTCTTT	CASSIRPGQGTEAFF
TRBV11-2	TRBJ2-7	NA	NA	TGTGCCAGCAGCTTAGATTACCCAGGGATCAACGAGCAGTACTTC	CASSLDYPGINEQYF
TRBV9	TRBJ2-5	NA	medium-sized	TGTGCCAGCAGCGTAGCAAGGGACGAGACCCAGTACTTC	CASSVARDETQYF
TRBV7-8	TRBJ1-2	NA	NA	TGTGCCAGCAGCTTGGGACAACCCATCTATGGCTACACCTTC	CASSLGQPIYGYTF
TRBV5-4	TRBJ1-2	TRBD1	few	TGTGCCAGCAGCTTGAGAAACAGGGGCTATGGCTACACCTTC	CASSLRNRGYGYTF
TRBV11-2	TRBJ1-1	NA	NA	TGTGCCAGCAGCTCTACCCGGAACACTGAAGCTTTCTTT	CASSSTRNTEAFF
TRBV19	TRBJ2-4	NA	NA	TGTGCCAGTAGTATTAATTGGAAAAACATTCAGTACTTC	CASSINWKNIQYF
TRBV6-5	TRBJ1-6	NA	NA	TGTGCCAGCAGTTACGGGTCGGATAATTCACCCCTCCACTTT	CASSYGSDNSPLHF
TRBV5-1	TRBJ1-2	NA	NA	TGCGCCAGCAGCTTGAGCAGTTCTGGCTACACCTTC	CASSLSSSGYTF
TRBV5-4	TRBJ1-6	NA	few	TGTGCCAGCAGCTTGTACAGCCCGAATTCACCCCTCCACTTT	CASSLYSPNSPLHF
TRBV4-3	TRBJ1-4	NA	few	TGCGCCAGCAGCCTCGGCGGAGGAAATGAAAAACTGTTTTTT	CASSLGGGNEKLFF
TRBV11-2	TRBJ1-2	NA	once	TGTGCCAGCAGCGCGGACAGAGATAACTATGGCTACACCTTC	CASSADRDNYGYTF
TRBV27	TRBJ1-1	NA	few	TGTGCCAGCAGTTTTATAGGAGGGGGGCGTTTCGCTGAAGCTTTCTTT	CASSFIGGGRFAEAFF
TRBV7-6	TRBJ2-7	TRBD1	NA	TGTGCCAGCAGCTTAGCGCCGGGACAGTTGTCCGAGCAGTACTTC	CASSLAPGQLSEQYF
TRBV6-5	TRBJ1-3	TRBD1	NA	TGTGCCAGCAGTTACTTGGGGACAGGGTCTGGAAACACCATATATTTT	CASSYLGTGSGNTIYF
TRBV5-1	TRBJ2-1	NA	few	TGCGCCAGCAGCTCCGGGGAGTGGGGCGGGGCGTACAATGAGCAGTTCTTC	CASSSGEWGGAYNEQFF
TRBV11-2	TRBJ2-3	NA	NA	TGTGCCAGCAGCTTAGATGGGCTAGGTCAGGACCCCGAGCAGACAGATACGCAGTATTTT	CASSLDGLGQDPEQTDTQYF
TRBV5-1	TRBJ1-3	NA	once	TGCGCCAGCAGCCCGGACGGCTCTGGAAACACCATATATTTT	CASSPDGSGNTIYF